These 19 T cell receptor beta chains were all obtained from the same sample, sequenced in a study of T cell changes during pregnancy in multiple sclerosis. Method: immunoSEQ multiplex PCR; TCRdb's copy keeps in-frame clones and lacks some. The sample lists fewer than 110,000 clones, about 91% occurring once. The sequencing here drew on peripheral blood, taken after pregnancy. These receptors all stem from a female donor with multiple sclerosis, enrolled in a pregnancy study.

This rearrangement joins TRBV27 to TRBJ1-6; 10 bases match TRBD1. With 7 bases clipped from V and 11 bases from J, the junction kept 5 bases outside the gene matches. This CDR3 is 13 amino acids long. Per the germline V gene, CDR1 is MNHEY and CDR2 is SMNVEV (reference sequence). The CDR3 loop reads CASKTGGLTPLHF. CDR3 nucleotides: TGTGCCAGCAAGACAGGGGGCCTGACACCCCTCCACTTT.

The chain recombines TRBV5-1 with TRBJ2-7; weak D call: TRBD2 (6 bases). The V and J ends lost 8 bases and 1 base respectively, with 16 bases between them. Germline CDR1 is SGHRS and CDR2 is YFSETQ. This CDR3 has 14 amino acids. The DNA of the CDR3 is TGCGCCAGTCGACTAGTCGCTAGTTCCTACGAGCAGTACTTC. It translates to CASRLVASSYEQYF.

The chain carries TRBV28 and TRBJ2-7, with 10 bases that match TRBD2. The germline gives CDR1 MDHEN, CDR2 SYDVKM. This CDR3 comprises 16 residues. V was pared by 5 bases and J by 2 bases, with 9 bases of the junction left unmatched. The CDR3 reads CASSTPTSGLTYEQYF. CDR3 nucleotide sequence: TGTGCCAGCAGTACCCCGACTAGCGGGCTGACCTACGAGCAGTACTTC.

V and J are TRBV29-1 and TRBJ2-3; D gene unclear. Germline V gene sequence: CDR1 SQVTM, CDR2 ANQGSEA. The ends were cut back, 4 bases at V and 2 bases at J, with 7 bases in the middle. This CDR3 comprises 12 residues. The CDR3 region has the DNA TGCAGCGTTGGGCTCCACACAGATACGCAGTATTTT. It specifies CSVGLHTDTQYF.

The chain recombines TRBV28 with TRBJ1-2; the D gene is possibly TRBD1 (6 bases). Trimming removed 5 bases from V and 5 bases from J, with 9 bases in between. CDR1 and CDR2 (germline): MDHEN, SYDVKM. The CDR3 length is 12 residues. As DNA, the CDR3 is TGTGCCAGCAGTCCACAGGGTTATGGCTACACCTTC. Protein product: CASSPQGYGYTF.

The CDR3 coding sequence is TGTGCCAGTAGTTTCGCGGGACTCTCCTACGAGCAGTACTTC. Translating gives CASSFAGLSYEQYF. The J gene is TRBJ2-7, the V gene TRBV19; a weak D match, TRBD2 (6 bases). The CDR3 has 14 amino acids. V was pared by 5 bases and J by 0 bases, with 11 bases between. Germline V CDR1 and CDR2: LNHDA, SQIVND (reference sequence).

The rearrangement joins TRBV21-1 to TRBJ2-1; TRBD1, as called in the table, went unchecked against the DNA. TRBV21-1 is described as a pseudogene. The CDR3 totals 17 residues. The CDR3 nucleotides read TGTGCCAGCAGCAAAGGGGACGAGACAGGGGGCTACAATGAGCAGTTCTTC. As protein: CASSKGDETGGYNEQFF.

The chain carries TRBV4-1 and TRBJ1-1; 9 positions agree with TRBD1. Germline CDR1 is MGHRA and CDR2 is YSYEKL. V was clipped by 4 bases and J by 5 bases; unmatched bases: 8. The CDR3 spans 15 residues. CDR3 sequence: CASSPGQGRSTEAFF. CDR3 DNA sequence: TGCGCCAGCAGCCCTGGACAGGGGCGCAGTACTGAAGCTTTCTTT.

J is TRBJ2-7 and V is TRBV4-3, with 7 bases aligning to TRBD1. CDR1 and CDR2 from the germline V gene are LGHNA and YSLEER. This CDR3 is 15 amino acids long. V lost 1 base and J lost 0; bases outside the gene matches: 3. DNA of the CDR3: TGCGCCAGCAGCCAAGCCCGGACAGGCTCCTACGAGCAGTACTTC. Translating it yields CASSQARTGSYEQYF.

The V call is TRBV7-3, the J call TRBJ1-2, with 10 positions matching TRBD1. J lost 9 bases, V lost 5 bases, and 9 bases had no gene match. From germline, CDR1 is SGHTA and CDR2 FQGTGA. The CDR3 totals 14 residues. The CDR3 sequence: CASSPRDRGRSYTF. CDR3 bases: TGTGCCAGCAGCCCCCGGGACAGGGGAAGGAGCTACACCTTC.

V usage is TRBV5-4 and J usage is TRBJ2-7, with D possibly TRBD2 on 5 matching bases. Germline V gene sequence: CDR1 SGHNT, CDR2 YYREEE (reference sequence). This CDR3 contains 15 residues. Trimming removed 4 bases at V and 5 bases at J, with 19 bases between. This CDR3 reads CASSPQHSSYHEQYF. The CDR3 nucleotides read TGTGCCAGCAGCCCACAACACTCTAGCTACCACGAGCAGTACTTC.

CDR3 residues: CASSLNLIAPYNEQFF. DNA for the CDR3: TGTGCCAGCAGCCTTAATCTGATAGCGCCCTACAATGAGCAGTTCTTC. The V gene is TRBV9, the J gene TRBJ2-1, with D maybe TRBD2 (5 bases). The CDR3 contains 16 residues. The germline V gene encodes CDR1 SGDLS and CDR2 YYNGEE. V lost 4 bases and J lost 2, with 16 bases in between.

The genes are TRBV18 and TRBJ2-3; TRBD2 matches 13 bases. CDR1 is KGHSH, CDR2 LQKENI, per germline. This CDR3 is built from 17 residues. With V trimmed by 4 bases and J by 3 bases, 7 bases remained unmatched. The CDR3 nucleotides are TGTGCCAGCTCACTCGGACTAGCGGGAGCTGGGACAGATACGCAGTATTTT. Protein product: CASSLGLAGAGTDTQYF.

The CDR3 region is CASSLGLNNEQFF. DNA for the CDR3: TGTGCCAGCAGCTTAGGACTAAACAATGAGCAGTTCTTC. The V and J genes are TRBV11-3 and TRBJ2-1; maybe TRBD2 (5 bases). The CDR3 runs to 13 residues. Germline V gives CDR1 SGHNT, CDR2 YENEEA. V was pared by 1 base and J by 5 bases, with 6 bases between.

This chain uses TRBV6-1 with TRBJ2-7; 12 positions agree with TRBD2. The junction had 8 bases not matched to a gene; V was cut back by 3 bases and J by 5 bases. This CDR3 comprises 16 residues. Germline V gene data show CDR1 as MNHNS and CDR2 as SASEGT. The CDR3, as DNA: TGTGCCAGCAGTGACCCCTTGACTAGCGGGAGAAACGAGCAGTACTTC. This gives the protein CASSDPLTSGRNEQYF.

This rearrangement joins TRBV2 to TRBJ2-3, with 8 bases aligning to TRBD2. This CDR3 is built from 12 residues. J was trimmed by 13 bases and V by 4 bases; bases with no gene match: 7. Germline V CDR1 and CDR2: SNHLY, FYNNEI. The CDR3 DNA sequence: TGTGCCAGCAGTGGGTCGGGGGGGGTCAAGTATTTT. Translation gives CASSGSGGVKYF.

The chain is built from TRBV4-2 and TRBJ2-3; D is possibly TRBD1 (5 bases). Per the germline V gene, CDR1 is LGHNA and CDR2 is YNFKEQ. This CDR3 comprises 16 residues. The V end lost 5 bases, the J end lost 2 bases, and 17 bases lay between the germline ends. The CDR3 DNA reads TGTGCCAGCAGCGCGACACAGGCTGTAATCACAGATACGCAGTATTTT. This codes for CASSATQAVITDTQYF.

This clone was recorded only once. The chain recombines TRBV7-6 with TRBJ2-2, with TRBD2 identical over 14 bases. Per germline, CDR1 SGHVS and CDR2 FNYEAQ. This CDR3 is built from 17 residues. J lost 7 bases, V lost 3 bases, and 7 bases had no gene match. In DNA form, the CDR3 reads TGTGCCAGCAGCTTGACCGGGACTAGCGGGAGTAGCGGGGAGCTGTTTTTT. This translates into CASSLTGTSGSSGELFF.

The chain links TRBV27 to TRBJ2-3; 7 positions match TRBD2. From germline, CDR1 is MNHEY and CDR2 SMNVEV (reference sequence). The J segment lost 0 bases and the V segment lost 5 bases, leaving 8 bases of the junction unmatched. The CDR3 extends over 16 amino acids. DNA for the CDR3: TGTGCCAGCAGTCTCAGACTAGCACCAAGCACAGATACGCAGTATTTT. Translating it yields CASSLRLAPSTDTQYF.